What follows describes a single TCR beta chain. Its antigen is not identified. These data are taken from a study of T cell repertoires in cytomegalovirus infection. Study-level findings and limits: Public TCR beta family frequency separated CMV-and-HLA carriers, including in an independent cohort. Predominance within the ex vivo response was attributable to HLA-C-restricted CMV-specific TCR beta clonotypes.

TCRdb reprocessed the reads with MiXCR, giving one entry per CDR3 protein. Of fewer than 900,000 distinct CDR3 sequences in the sample, 25% to 30% are singletons; the top ten hold over 10%. Trimming pared 5 bases from V and 4 bases from J, leaving 15 bases between. This CDR3 contains 15 residues. Germline loops: CDR1 LNHDA, CDR2 SQIVND (reference sequence). This chain uses TRBV19 with TRBJ2-1; tentatively, D is TRBD1 or TRBD2 (6 bases each). Sequences were derived from cultured CD8+ T cells from PBMCs, sampled from culture after CMV antigen stimulation. This clonotype originated in a human donor in good health (CMV status not recorded). Some clones in this sample may be carry-over from other donors' samples. The CDR3 DNA follows: TGTGCCAGTAGTGAGGAGGGGGTACAGTACAATGAGCAGTTCTTC. Translated, it gives CASSEEGVQYNEQFF.